This T cell receptor (beta chain) was recovered during a study of molecular identifiers for immune sequencing clone quantification. Study details: The replicates split RNA from roughly 18,000 or 92,000 naive CD8 cells five ways and sequenced four.

Many counts were recorded for this clonotype. Its target is unknown. Naive CD8 T cells were FACS-sorted by CD8+CD4-CCR7+CD45RA+ markers. TCRdb redid the calling of the PCR reads with MiXCR, one entry per CDR3 protein. This table holds about 330,000 distinct CDR3 sequences, 24% found once. Findings and limits, study-wide: Detectable among about a million naive cells, according to reports, was Jurkat TCR RNA spiked in from one cell.

Sequenced material: naive CD8+ T cells from blood, with Jurkat cell RNA spiked in. Described subset: FACS-sorted CD8+CD4-CCR7+CD45RA+ naive T cells. This sequence originates from a human donor in good health. Some libraries in this study had Jurkat cell RNA spiked in.

In DNA, the CDR3 is TGTGCCAGTAGTCCCGGGACAGGACTATCCTACGAGCAGTACTTC. Amino acid sequence: CASSPGTGLSYEQYF. V usage is TRBV19 and J usage is TRBJ2-7, with 8 bases lining up with TRBD1. The V gene's germline CDR1 is LNHDA and CDR2 SQIVND (reference sequence). This CDR3 comprises 15 residues. J lost 1 base, V lost 5 bases, and 7 bases had no gene match.